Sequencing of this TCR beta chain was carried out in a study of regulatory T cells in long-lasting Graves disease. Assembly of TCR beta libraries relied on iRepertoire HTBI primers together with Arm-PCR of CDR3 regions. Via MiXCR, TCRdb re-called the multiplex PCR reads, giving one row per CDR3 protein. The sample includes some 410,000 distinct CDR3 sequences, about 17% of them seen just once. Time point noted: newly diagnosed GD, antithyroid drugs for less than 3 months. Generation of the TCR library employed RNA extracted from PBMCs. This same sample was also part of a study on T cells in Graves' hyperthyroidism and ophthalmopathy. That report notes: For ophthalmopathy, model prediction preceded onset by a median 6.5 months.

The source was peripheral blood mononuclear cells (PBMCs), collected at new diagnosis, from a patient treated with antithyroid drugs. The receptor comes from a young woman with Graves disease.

The CDR3 bases are TGTGCCAGCAGTCTTGGACAGGGAAACATTCAGTACTTC. This codes for CASSLGQGNIQYF. This chain links TRBV28 with TRBJ2-4; 8 nucleotides agree with TRBD1. This CDR3 is 13 amino acids long. Looked up from germline, CDR1 is MDHEN and CDR2 is SYDVKM. With V trimmed by 5 bases and J by 6 bases, 3 bases remained unmatched.